The 5 T cell receptor beta chains presented below share a single source sample, sequenced in a study of T-cell reconstitution after alpha-beta-depleted transplantation in children. Unique molecular identifiers were built into the TCRbeta library. TCRdb fed the PCR reads into MiXCR, producing one record per CDR3 protein. The repertoire consists of some 300,000 distinct CDR3 sequences, with 10% occurring once and the leading ten covering 2% to 3%. The sample was PBMCs from the stem cell graft donor, taken from the stem cell graft. These receptors were taken from a human donor who donated a stem cell graft to a child with acute lymphoblastic leukemia.

This clonotype was seen many times. The chain recombines TRBV4-1 with TRBJ1-6; no clear D gene. From germline, CDR1 is MGHRA and CDR2 YSYEKL. The CDR3 has 14 amino acids. V was cut by 4 bases and J by 7 bases, with 11 bases left in between. The CDR3 sequence is CASSPAVGNSPLHF. DNA for the CDR3: TGCGCCAGCAGCCCGGCAGTAGGGAATTCACCCCTCCACTTT.

The chain joins TRBV6-2 or TRBV6-3 to TRBJ1-5; no clear D gene. CDR1 is MNHEY and CDR2 is SVGEGT in the germline V gene. The germline V and J ends were trimmed by 0 bases and 1 base, with 7 bases remaining between them. CDR3 length: 15 amino acids. The CDR3, as DNA: TGTGCCAGCAGTTACTCCGGGAGAAGCAATCAGCCCCAGCATTTT. It encodes CASSYSGRSNQPQHF.

The chain combines TRBV7-2 with TRBJ2-1; TRBD2 aligns across 13 bases. V shed 5 bases, J shed 5 bases, and the junction held 3 bases outside the gene matches. The CDR3 has 15 residues. Per the germline V gene, CDR1 is SGHTA and CDR2 is FQGNSA. Here the CDR3 reads CASSKGLAGNNEQFF. In DNA, the CDR3 is TGTGCCAGCAGCAAGGGACTAGCGGGAAACAATGAGCAGTTCTTC.

This clonotype turned up a few times. The rearrangement uses TRBV4-1 and TRBJ2-1; 10 bases map to TRBD2. With 0 bases clipped from V and 2 bases from J, the junction kept 4 bases outside the gene matches. The CDR3 spans 17 residues. Germline loops: CDR1 MGHRA, CDR2 YSYEKL. As DNA, the CDR3 is TGCGCCAGCAGCCAAGATCCAGCGGGAGGGCCCTACAATGAGCAGTTCTTC. Its protein is CASSQDPAGGPYNEQFF.

This rearrangement joins TRBV4-3 to TRBJ2-7, with a weak D call TRBD1 (6 bases). Germline CDR1 LGHNA, CDR2 YSLEER. V was cut by 4 bases and J by 5 bases, with 12 bases left in between. The CDR3 totals 13 residues. The CDR3 loop reads CASSRTQGHEQYF. In DNA form, the CDR3 reads TGCGCCAGCAGCCGCACACAGGGCCACGAGCAGTACTTC.